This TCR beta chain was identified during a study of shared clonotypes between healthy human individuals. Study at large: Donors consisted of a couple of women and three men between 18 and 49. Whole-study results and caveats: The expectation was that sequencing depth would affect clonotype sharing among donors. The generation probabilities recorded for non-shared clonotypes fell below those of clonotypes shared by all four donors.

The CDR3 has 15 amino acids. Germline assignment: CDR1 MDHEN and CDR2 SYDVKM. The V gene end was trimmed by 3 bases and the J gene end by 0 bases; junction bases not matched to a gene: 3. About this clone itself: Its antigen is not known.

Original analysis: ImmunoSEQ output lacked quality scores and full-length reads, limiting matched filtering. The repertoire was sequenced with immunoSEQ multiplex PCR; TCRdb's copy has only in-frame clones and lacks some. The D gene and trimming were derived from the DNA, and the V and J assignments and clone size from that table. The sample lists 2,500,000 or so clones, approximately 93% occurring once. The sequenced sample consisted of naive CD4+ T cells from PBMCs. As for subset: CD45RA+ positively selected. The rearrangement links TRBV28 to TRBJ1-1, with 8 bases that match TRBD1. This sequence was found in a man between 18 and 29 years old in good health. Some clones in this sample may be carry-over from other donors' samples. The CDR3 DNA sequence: TGTGCCAGCAGTTTTCAGGGGGCGTTGAACACTGAAGCTTTCTTT. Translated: CASSFQGALNTEAFF. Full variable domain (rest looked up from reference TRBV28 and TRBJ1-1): DVKVTQSSRYLVKRTGEKVFLECVQDMDHENMFWYRQDPGLGLRLIYFSYDVKMKEKGDIPEGYSVSREKKERFSLILESASTNQTSMYLCASSFQGALNTEAFFGQGTRLTVV.